This T cell receptor (beta chain) was found in a study of OX40 agonist ivuxolimab in advanced cancers. V lost 2 bases and J lost 1; bases outside the gene matches: 2. The CDR3 has 14 amino acids. Germline CDR1 is SGHKS and CDR2 is YYEKEE (reference sequence). Some clones are missing from TCRdb's copy, which holds only in-frame ones; the method was immunoSEQ multiplex PCR. The repertoire holds just over 95,000 clones, roughly 84% seen once, with about 3.8% in the top ten. The chain uses TRBV5-5 and TRBJ1-1; the match to TRBD1 covers 7 bases. The sample in question was CD4+ or CD8+ T cells sorted from blood, obtained in a trial of the OX40 agonist ivuxolimab. This sequence was found in an adult with an advanced solid tumor such as melanoma, head and neck, liver or kidney cancer. CDR3 in DNA: TGTGCCAGCAGCTTCGGGACAGAGAACACTGAAGCTTTCTTT. It translates to CASSFGTENTEAFF.